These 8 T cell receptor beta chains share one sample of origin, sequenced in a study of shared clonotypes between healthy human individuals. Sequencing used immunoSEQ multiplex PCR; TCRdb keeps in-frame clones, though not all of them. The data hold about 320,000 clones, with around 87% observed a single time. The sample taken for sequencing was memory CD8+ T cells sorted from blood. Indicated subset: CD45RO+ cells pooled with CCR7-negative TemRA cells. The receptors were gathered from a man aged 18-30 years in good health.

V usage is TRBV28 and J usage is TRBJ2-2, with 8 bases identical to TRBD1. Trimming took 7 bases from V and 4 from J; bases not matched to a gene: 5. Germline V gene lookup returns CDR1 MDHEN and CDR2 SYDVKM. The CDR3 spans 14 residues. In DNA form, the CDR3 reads TGTGCCAGCAAAGAACAGGGGGGCACCGGGGAGCTGTTTTTT. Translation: CASKEQGGTGELFF. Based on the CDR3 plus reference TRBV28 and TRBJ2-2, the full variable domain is DVKVTQSSRYLVKRTGEKVFLECVQDMDHENMFWYRQDPGLGLRLIYFSYDVKMKEKGDIPEGYSVSREKKERFSLILESASTNQTSMYLCASKEQGGTGELFFGEGSRLTVL.

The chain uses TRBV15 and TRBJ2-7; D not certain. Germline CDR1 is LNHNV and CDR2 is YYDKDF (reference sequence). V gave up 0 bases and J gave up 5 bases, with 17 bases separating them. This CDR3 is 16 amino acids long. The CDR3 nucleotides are TGTGCCACCAGCAGAGACGTGTCTTGGGAAGGGCACGAGCAGTACTTC. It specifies CATSRDVSWEGHEQYF.

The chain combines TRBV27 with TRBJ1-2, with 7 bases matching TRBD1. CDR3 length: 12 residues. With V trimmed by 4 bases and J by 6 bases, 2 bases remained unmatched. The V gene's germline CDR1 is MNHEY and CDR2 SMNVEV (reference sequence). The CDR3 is CASSSRGDGYTF. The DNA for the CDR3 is TGTGCCAGCAGTTCCAGGGGGGATGGCTACACCTTC.

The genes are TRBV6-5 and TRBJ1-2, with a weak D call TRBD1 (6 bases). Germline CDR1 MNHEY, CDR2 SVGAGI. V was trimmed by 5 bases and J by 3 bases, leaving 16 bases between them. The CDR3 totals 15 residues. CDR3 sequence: CASSPPGGADYGYTF. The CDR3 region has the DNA TGTGCCAGCAGTCCACCGGGGGGGGCTGACTATGGCTACACCTTC.

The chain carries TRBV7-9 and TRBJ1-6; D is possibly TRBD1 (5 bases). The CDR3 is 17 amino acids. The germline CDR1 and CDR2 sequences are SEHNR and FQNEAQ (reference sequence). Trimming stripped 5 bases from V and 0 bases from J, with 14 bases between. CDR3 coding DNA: TGTGCCAGCAGCCGGGCGGGGGGACTCTCCTATAATTCACCCCTCCACTTT. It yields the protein CASSRAGGLSYNSPLHF.

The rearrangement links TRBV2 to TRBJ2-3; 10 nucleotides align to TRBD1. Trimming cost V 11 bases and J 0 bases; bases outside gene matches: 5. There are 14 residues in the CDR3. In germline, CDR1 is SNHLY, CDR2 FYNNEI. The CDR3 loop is CARQGASSTDTQYF. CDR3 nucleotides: TGTGCCCGACAGGGGGCCTCTAGCACAGATACGCAGTATTTT.

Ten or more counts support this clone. The CDR3 reads CASLGLTSRYNEQFF. As DNA, the CDR3 is TGTGCCAGCCTAGGACTGACCTCAAGATACAATGAGCAGTTCTTC. The rearrangement joins TRBV18 to TRBJ2-1; possible D gene TRBD2, 5 bases. The CDR3 has 15 amino acids. The germline gives CDR1 KGHSH, CDR2 LQKENI. Trimming removed 8 bases at V and 4 bases at J, with 18 bases between.

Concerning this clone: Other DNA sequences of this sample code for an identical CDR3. CDR3 protein: CASSESYEQYF. The CDR3, as DNA: TGTGCCAGCAGTGAGAGCTACGAGCAGTACTTC. V and J are TRBV6-1 and TRBJ2-7; D ambiguous. V shed 3 bases and J shed 3 bases, with 3 bases lying between them. CDR3 length equals 11 residues. Germline CDR1 reads MNHNS; CDR2 reads SASEGT.